This record concerns one T cell receptor beta chain sequence. Some clones are missing from TCRdb's copy, which holds only in-frame ones; the method was immunoSEQ multiplex PCR. The data show about 89,000 clones, around 94% seen once. This entry belongs to a study of T cell changes during pregnancy in multiple sclerosis. Looked up from germline, CDR1 is SEHNR and CDR2 is FQNEAQ (reference sequence). V was pared by 1 base and J by 3 bases, with 10 bases of the junction left unmatched. The CDR3 runs to 17 residues. The sample in question was peripheral blood, obtained in the third trimester of pregnancy. V is TRBV7-9 and J is TRBJ2-7, with 9 bases identical to TRBD2. This sequence was found in a female donor with multiple sclerosis, enrolled in a pregnancy study. The chain's CDR3 is CASSLVSGLAINYEQYF. The CDR3 region has the DNA TGTGCCAGCAGCTTAGTATCTGGACTAGCGATCAACTACGAGCAGTACTTC.